This T cell receptor beta chain is from a study of shared clonotypes between healthy human individuals (dated by TCRdb to 2018 to 2021). In terms of the full investigation: A couple of women and three men aged 18 to 49 years were included in the cohort. Per donor, three plates each were used for CD4 naive and CD4 memory, two for CD8 naive, and one for CD8 memory. To estimate repertoire size and how much clonotype sharing occurs between individuals, the study deeply sequenced the blood TCR repertoires of about 5 healthy adults. Libraries were prepared and TCR repertoires were sequenced by different laboratories using diverse techniques, in order to increase sequencing depth and limit assay-specific biases. Per donor, leukapheresis produced somewhere between about 0.9 and 9 billion PBMCs. The investigation overall reported the following: Because the study included only a small number of donors, the genetic and exposure-history diversity represented was limited. When a few donors were compared, the shared fraction of clonotypes was about 5% for naive CD4, about 4% for naive CD8, more than 2% for memory CD4, and around 0.4% for memory CD8. Pairwise subsampling led to the expectation that sequencing depth would affect the degree of clonotype sharing among donors. Incomplete sequencing was indicated by rarefaction of sorted-subset datasets, despite the large sequencing depth. Sampling was limited to blood, and TCR repertoires in tissue likely differ from TCR repertoires in blood. Compared with non-shared clonotypes, the clonotypes found in all four sorted-subset donors had higher generation probabilities. Naive subsets generally had larger estimated clonotype richness than memory subsets did.

The germline V gene gives CDR1 as SGHAT and CDR2 as FQNNGV. The junction shows trimming of 3 bases on V and 13 bases on J, plus 19 bases between the germline ends. CDR3 length: 14 amino acids, cysteine to phenylalanine. Just CDR3 DNA is preserved here, 42 bases in frame from base 1. Healthy HIV-negative adults with no recently reported acute infections or vaccinations were included as donors. Every donor was a Caucasian adult residing in Nashville, Tennessee, USA. CD4+ T cells were enriched by magnetic negative selection; naive cells were then positively selected on CD45RA, and the negative fraction formed the memory subset. Blood was collected by leukapheresis, and PBMCs were isolated by Ficoll-Histopaque density gradient centrifugation and then cryopreserved in liquid nitrogen vapor phase. Analytical flow cytometry was used to check the purity and quantity of each magnetically sorted T cell population. Genomic DNA was isolated from every sorted fraction and measured by UV absorbance on a Nanodrop 2000c.

Using the deep immunoSEQ assay, multiplex PCR amplified TCR CDR3 regions from genomic DNA. Extracted genomic DNA from each cell subset was distributed evenly across all wells of several immunoSEQ 96-well plates, and each plate was treated as a replicate. Each replicate PCR for sorted subsets received around 200 ng genomic DNA, equal to some 32,000 T cell genomes. Purified libraries were measured with a Qubit 3.0 fluorometer, size-checked on a Bioanalyzer 2100, and measured again with the KAPA Library Quantification kit. A separate single-read 150-cycle Illumina NextSeq 550 flow cell was used to sequence each immunoSEQ 96-well plate. The published analysis was carried out like this. The immunoSEQ output contained only junctional sequences without quality scores, so filtering could not match that applied to full-length reads. To assign V/J genes and CDR3, sequences were annotated against IMGT germline references using PyIR, a Python wrapper for IgBLAST v1.9. Reads with weak V/J assignments (E-value above 1e-6), missing CDR3, stop codons, out-of-frame junctions, or ambiguous translated residues were removed. V3J clonotypes were defined by identical inferred V gene, J gene, and CDR3 amino acid sequence. Percentage overlap between repertoires was calculated by dividing the number of shared unique clonotypes by the size of the smaller repertoire. RTK rarefaction, the Chao1 estimator, and Recon v2.1 estimates of unobserved clonotypes were used to assess repertoire richness. OLGA was used to compute generation probabilities for all TCRbeta clonotypes that the gDNA method yielded from a few donors. TCRdb mirrors the immuneACCESS table, restricted to in-frame sequences. Some clones are absent from its copies; in checked studies, under half trace to an unresolved V gene, and the reason for the others is unknown. V, J and clone size are those of that table, while D and trimming were read from the DNA. The sample records roughly 2.5 million clones, around 94% of which are singletons. The ten largest clonotypes hold over 0.12% of the sample.

Concerning this clone itself: Its antigen target is currently unknown. Nothing much larger sits one base from this clone, and base qualities are not available.

This sequence originates from a young man in good health. The rearrangement combines TRBV11-2 with TRBJ2-4, with TRBD2 as a weak D call on 6 bases. Sample: naive CD4+ T cells sorted from blood. The intended sense of this specimen's cell subset or site label: CD45RA+ positively selected. The CDR3 region has the sequence CASSFTPGLAEQYF. The DNA sequence is TGTGCCAGCAGCTTTACTCCGGGACTCGCCGAACAGTACTTC.